This TCR beta chain derives from a study of patients and donors after allogeneic stem cell transplantation. MiXCR, applied by TCRdb to the RT-PCR reads, yields one record per CDR3 protein. The sample consists of hundreds of thousands of distinct CDR3 sequences, about 38% of them appearing once. The sequence was obtained from a human donor who was either an allogeneic HSCT recipient or a stem cell or donor lymphocyte infusion donor (not recorded which). It is not recorded whose cells these are; they may come from a transplant donor. Sequencing was carried out using blood, either unsorted or a sorted T cell fraction (not recorded which).

CDR3 loop: CASSQGLGSYEQYF. The CDR3 DNA sequence: TGCGCCAGCAGCCAAGGACTTGGCTCCTACGAGCAGTACTTC. The chain combines TRBV4-3 with TRBJ2-7; no clear D. This CDR3 region has 14 residues. Trimming pared 1 base from V and 0 bases from J, leaving 7 bases between. CDR1 and CDR2 (germline): LGHNA, YSLEER.